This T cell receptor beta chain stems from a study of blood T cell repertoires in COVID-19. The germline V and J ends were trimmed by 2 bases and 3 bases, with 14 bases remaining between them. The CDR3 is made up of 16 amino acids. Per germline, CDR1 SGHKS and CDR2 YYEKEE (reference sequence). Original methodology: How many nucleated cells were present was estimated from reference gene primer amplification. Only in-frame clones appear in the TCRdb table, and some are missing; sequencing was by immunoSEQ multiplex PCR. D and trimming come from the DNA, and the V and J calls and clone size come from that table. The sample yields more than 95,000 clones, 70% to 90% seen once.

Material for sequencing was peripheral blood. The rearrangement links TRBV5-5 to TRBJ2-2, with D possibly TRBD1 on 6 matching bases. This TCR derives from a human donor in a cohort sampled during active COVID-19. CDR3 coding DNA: TGTGCCAGCAGCTTAAGGCAGGCAGGGGACACCGGGGAGCTGTTTTTT. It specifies CASSLRQAGDTGELFF.